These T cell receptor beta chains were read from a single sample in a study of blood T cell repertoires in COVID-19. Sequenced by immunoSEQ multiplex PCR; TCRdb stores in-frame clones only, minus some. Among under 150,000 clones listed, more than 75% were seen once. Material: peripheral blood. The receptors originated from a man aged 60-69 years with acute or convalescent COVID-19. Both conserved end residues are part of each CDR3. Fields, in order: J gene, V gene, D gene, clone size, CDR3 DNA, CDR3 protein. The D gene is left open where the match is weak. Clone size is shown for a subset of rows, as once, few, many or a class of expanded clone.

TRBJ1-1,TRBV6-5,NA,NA,TGTGCCAGCAGTTCCGGCGGCGGAGGGGGGGTTGGTGAAGCTTTCTTT,CASSSGGGGGVGEAFF
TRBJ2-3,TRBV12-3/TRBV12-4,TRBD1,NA,TGTGCCAGCAGTTCGGGACAGCCTTTTTCGTTT,CASSSGQPFSF
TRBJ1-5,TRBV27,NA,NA,TGTGCCAGCAGTACCCTGGGCGGGGGAAGCCAGCCCCAGCATTTT,CASSTLGGGSQPQHF
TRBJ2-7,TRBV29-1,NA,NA,TGCAGCGGGAGGGGACAGACCTACGAGCAGTACTTC,CSGRGQTYEQYF
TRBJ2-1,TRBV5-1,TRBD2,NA,TGCGCCAGCAGCCTCGGGGTAGCGGGAGTGAATGAGCAGTTCTTC,CASSLGVAGVNEQFF
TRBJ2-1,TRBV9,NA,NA,TGTGCCAGCAGCGTAGGGGGCACAAGTACCTACAATGAGCAGTTCTTC,CASSVGGTSTYNEQFF
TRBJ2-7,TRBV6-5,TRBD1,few,TGTGCCAGCAGTCCAGCCTCGACAGGGAACGAGCAGTACTTC,CASSPASTGNEQYF
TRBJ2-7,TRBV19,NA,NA,TGTGCCTCCTCATACTTGTCCCTAGGGACTGGGGACGAGCAGTACTTC,CASSYLSLGTGDEQYF
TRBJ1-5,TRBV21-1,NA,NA,TGTGCCAGCAGCAAACAGAATAGCAATCAGCCCCAGCATTTT,CASSKQNSNQPQHF
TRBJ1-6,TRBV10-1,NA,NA,TGCGCCAGCAGTGGCCAGGGGTATTCACCCCTCCACTTT,CASSGQGYSPLHF
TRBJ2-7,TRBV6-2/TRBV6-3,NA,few,TGTGCCAGCAGTTACTCTAGCGGACCCTACGAGCAGTACTTC,CASSYSSGPYEQYF
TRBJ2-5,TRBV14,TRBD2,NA,TGTGCCAGCAGCTTTCAAAGGGGCCAGGGACTAGTTAGCGGGGACCAAGAGACCCAGTACTTC,CASSFQRGQGLVSGDQETQYF
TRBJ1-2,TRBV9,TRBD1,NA,TGTGCCAGCAGCGAAGAGCCTGGGACAGTCTATGGCTACACCTTC,CASSEEPGTVYGYTF
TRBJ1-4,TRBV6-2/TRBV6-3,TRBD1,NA,TGTGCCAGCAGTCGGGACAGTGCAACTAATGAAAAACTGTTTTTT,CASSRDSATNEKLFF
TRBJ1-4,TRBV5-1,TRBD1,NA,TGCGCCAGCAGCACCGGACAGGATAATGAAAAACTGTTTTTT,CASSTGQDNEKLFF
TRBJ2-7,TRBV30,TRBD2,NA,TGTGCCAGTAGCGGGAGAAATTTCGAGCAGTACTTC,CASSGRNFEQYF
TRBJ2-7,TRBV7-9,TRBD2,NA,TGTGCCAGCAGCTCGGGACTAGCGGGAACGGTGCAGTACTTC,CASSSGLAGTVQYF
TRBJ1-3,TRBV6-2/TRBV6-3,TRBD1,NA,TGTGCCAGCAGTCGACAGGGAATCTCTGGAAACACCATATATTTT,CASSRQGISGNTIYF
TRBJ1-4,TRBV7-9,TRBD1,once,TGTGCCAGCAGCATACAGGGGGCGGACGAAAAACTGTTTTTT,CASSIQGADEKLFF
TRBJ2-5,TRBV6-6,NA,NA,TGTGCCAGCAGTTACTTAAACGGGGGTAGGGAGACCCAGTACTTC,CASSYLNGGRETQYF
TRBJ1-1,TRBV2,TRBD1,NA,TGTGCCAGTAACCCCGGTGGACAGGTAGACACTGAAGCTTTCTTT,CASNPGGQVDTEAFF
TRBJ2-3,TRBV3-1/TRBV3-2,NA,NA,TGTGCCAGCAGCCAGGTCATACAGGGAAATACGCAGTATTTT,CASSQVIQGNTQYF
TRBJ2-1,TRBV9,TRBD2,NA,TGTGCCAGCAGCCCCGTTGGGGGTTGGCGGGAGGCCGGTTGGAATGAGCAGTTCTTC,CASSPVGGWREAGWNEQFF
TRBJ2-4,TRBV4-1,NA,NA,TGCGCCAGCAGCCCGCACCCCCTAAGGGAGGAGGTCGAAAACATTCAGTACTTC,CASSPHPLREEVENIQYF
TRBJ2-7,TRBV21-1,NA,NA,TGTGCCAGTGCTTTCATCGACTGTCTAGACCTAAGCTCCTACGAGCAGTACTTC,CASAFIDCLDLSSYEQYF
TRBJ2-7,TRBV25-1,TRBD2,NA,TGTGCCAGTCGACTAGCGGGAGGCTTCGAGCAGTACTTC,CASRLAGGFEQYF
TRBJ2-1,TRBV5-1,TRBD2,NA,TGCGCCAGCAGATTAGCGGGACGGGGTGAGCAGTTCTTC,CASRLAGRGEQFF
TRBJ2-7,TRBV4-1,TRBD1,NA,TGCGCCAGCAGCCAGGGGACAGAAATTTTCTACAAGCAGTACTTC,CASSQGTEIFYKQYF
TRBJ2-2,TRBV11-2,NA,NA,TGTGCCAGCACCGGGAGCCCCAACACCGGGGAGCTGTTTTTT,CASTGSPNTGELFF
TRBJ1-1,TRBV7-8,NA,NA,TGTGCCAGCAGCTTAGTCCAGGTGTTGAACACTGAAGCTTTCTTT,CASSLVQVLNTEAFF
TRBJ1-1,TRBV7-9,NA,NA,TGTGCCAGCAGCTTGTGGGCCATGAACACTGAAGCTTTCTTT,CASSLWAMNTEAFF
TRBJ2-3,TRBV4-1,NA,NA,TGCGCCAGCAGCCAAGCAGGGTCCCTCACAGATACGCAGTATTTT,CASSQAGSLTDTQYF
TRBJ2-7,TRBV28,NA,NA,TGTGCCAGCAGTTCCCCAAGTCAGACACCCCTATCCTACGAGCAGTACTTC,CASSSPSQTPLSYEQYF
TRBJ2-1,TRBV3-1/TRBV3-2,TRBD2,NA,TGTGCCAGCAGCGAAAAATGGACTAGCGGGAGCAATGAGCAGTTCTTC,CASSEKWTSGSNEQFF
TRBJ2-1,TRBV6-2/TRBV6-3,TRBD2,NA,TGTGCCAGCAGTTCTTCTAATCCTGGGACTAGCGGGAGTAGGTCCTACAATGAGCAGTTCTTC,CASSSSNPGTSGSRSYNEQFF
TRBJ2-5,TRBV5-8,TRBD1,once,TGTGCCAGCAGCTTGGTAACGGGGACAGGGAGGCAAGAGACCCAGTACTTC,CASSLVTGTGRQETQYF
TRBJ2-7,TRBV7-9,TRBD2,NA,TGTGCCAGCAGCTTGGGGGGGAGCGAGCAGTACTTC,CASSLGGSEQYF
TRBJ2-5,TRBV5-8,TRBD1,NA,TGTGCCAGCAGTTCGGGACAGCTACAAGAGACCCAGTACTTC,CASSSGQLQETQYF
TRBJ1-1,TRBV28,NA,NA,TGTGCCAGCAGTTTATGGCCCCCTGACAAGAACACTGAAGCTTTCTTC,CASSLWPPDKNTEAFF
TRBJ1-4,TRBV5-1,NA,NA,TGCGCCAGCAGGCTAAGGACAGTAACTAATGAAAAACTGTTTTTT,CASRLRTVTNEKLFF
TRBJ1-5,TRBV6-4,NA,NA,TGTGCCAGCAGTGACTCAACATCCAATCGGGATCAGCCCCAGCATTTT,CASSDSTSNRDQPQHF
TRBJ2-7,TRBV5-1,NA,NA,TGCGCCAGCAGCCCAGGGGTGGTTGGCGAGCAGTACTTC,CASSPGVVGEQYF
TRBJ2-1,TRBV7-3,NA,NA,TGTGCCAGCAGCCCGAATTTAGCCCCTGAGCAGTTCTTC,CASSPNLAPEQFF
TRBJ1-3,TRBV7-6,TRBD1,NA,TGTGCCAGCAGTCGAGGACAGGGCTCTGGAAACACCATATATTTT,CASSRGQGSGNTIYF
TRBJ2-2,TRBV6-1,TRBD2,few,TGTGCCAGCAGTGAAGGGACTAGCGACACCGGGGAGCTGTTTTTT,CASSEGTSDTGELFF
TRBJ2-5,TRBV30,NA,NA,TGTGCCTGGAGTAGTCCGGAAAGGGGGGGAGAGACCCAGTACTTC,CAWSSPERGGETQYF
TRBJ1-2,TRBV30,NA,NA,TGTGCCTGGAGTCGGGACCGGGGAGGTCTAGGCTACACCTTC,CAWSRDRGGLGYTF
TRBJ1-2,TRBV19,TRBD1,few,TGTGCCAGTAGTATAGCGGCAGGGGGTTATGGCTACACCTTC,CASSIAAGGYGYTF
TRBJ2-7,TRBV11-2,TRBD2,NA,TGTGCCAGCAGCCGGACTAGCGGGGGGGGCCACGAGCAGTACTTC,CASSRTSGGGHEQYF
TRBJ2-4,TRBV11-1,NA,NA,TGTGCCAGCAGCTCACTAGCTCTAGCCAAAAACATTCAGTACTTC,CASSSLALAKNIQYF
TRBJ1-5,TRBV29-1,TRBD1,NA,TGCAGCGTTGTACAGGGGCGGGATCAGCCCCAGCATTTT,CSVVQGRDQPQHF
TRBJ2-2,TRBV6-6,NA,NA,TGTGCCAGCAGTCCCCGCCGGGGGTGGAGCGGAGGCGGGGAGCTGTTTTTT,CASSPRRGWSGGGELFF
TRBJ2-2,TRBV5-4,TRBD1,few,TGTGCCAGCAGCTCGGGACAGTTTCCAAAGAACACCGGGGAGCTGTTTTTT,CASSSGQFPKNTGELFF
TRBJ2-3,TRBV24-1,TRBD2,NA,TGTGCCACCAGTGAGACGACTAGCGGGCATACGCAGTATTTT,CATSETTSGHTQYF
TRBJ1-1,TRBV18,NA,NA,TGTGCCAGCTCACCAATACTTAATCAACAGACGAACACTGAAGCTTTCTTT,CASSPILNQQTNTEAFF